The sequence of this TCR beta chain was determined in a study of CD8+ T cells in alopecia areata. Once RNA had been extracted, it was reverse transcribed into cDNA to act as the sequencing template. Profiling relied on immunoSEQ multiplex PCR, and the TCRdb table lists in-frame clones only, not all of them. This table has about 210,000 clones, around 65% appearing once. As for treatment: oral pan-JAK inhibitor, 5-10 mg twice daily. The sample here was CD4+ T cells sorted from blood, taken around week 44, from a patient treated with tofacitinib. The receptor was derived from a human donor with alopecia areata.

The CDR3 DNA sequence: TGTGCCAGCACAAAGGGGTTATATAGCAATCAGCCCCAGCATTTT. Translated: CASTKGLYSNQPQHF. The V gene is TRBV2, the J gene TRBJ1-5, with a tentative D call TRBD1 (5 bases). This CDR3 is 15 amino acids long. Germline CDR1 reads SNHLY; CDR2 reads FYNNEI. V lost 7 bases to trimming and J lost 0 bases, with 13 bases between them.